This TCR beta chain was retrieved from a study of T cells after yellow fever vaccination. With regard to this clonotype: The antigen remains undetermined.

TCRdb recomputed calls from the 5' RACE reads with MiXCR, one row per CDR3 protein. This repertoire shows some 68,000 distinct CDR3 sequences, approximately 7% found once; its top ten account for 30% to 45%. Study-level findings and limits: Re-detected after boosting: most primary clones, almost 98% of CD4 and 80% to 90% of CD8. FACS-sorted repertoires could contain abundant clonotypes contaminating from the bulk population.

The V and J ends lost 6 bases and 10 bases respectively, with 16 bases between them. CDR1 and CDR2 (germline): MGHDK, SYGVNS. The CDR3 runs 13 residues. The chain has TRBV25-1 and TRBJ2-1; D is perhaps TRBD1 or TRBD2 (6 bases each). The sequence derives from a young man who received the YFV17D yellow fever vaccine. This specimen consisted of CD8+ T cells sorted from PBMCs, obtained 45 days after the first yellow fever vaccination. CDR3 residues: CASSWDTGGEQFF. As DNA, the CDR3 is TGTGCCAGCAGCTGGGACACCGGAGGGGAGCAGTTCTTC. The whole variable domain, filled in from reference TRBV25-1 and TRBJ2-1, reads EADIYQTPRYLVIGTGKKITLECSQTMGHDKMYWYQQDPGMELHLIHYSYGVNSTEKGDLSSESTVSRIRTEHFPLTLESARPSHTSQYLCASSWDTGGEQFFGPGTRLTVL.